The next 5 T cell receptor beta chains were all read from a single sample in a study of metastatic and nonmetastatic thyroid tumors. TCRdb re-called the PCR reads through MiXCR. The sample yields under 20,000 clones, 29% seen once. No patient received treatment before thyroid surgery. What was sequenced was tumor tissue. The receptors shown here come from a female donor with papillary thyroid cancer or a benign thyroid nodule (not recorded which). Some clones in this sample may be carry-over from other donors' samples.

This chain links TRBV6-5 with TRBJ2-1, with TRBD2 as a possible D gene (6 bases). Trimming shortened V by 2 bases and J by 2 bases, and 10 bases separated the two germline ends. This CDR3 contains 15 residues. Germline assignment: CDR1 MNHEY and CDR2 SVGAGI. CDR3 protein: CASSYRGIAYNEQFF. The DNA for the CDR3 is TGTGCCAGCAGTTACCGGGGGATCGCCTACAATGAGCAGTTCTTC.

This clone was found a few times. The chain uses TRBV28 and TRBJ2-3; 7 bases map to TRBD2. The CDR3 runs to 14 residues. V shed 6 bases, J shed 4 bases, and the junction held 7 bases outside the gene matches. Germline values: CDR1 MDHEN, CDR2 SYDVKM. The CDR3 is CASSPKRGPDTQYF. The DNA for the CDR3 is TGTGCCAGCAGCCCAAAGCGGGGCCCAGATACGCAGTATTTT.

This clone was observed a few times. The chain joins TRBV9 to TRBJ2-7, with a weak D call TRBD2 (6 bases). Trimming left V 3 bases short and J 5 bases short, with 9 bases between. The CDR3 loop spans 12 amino acids. CDR1 SGDLS and CDR2 YYNGEE come from the germline V gene. The CDR3 DNA follows: TGTGCCAGCAGCGGCGGGGCTAACGAGCAGTACTTC. This sequence encodes CASSGGANEQYF.

The chain links TRBV6-1 to TRBJ2-3, with unresolved D. The germline V gene encodes CDR1 MNHNS and CDR2 SASEGT. Trimming cost V 11 bases and J 6 bases, with 12 bases left between them. The CDR3 has 11 residues. The CDR3 here is CAGATGDTQYF. CDR3 coding DNA: TGTGCCGGCGCGACTGGGGATACGCAGTATTTT.

The rearrangement links TRBV7-2 to TRBJ2-1, with 9 bases lining up with TRBD2. CDR3 size: 15 residues. The V gene end was trimmed by 3 bases and the J gene end by 5 bases; junction bases not matched to a gene: 5. Germline V gives CDR1 SGHTA, CDR2 FQGNSA. CDR3 bases: TGTGCCAGCAGCTTGGGGCTAGCGGGAAACAATGAGCAGTTCTTC. Translation gives CASSLGLAGNNEQFF.